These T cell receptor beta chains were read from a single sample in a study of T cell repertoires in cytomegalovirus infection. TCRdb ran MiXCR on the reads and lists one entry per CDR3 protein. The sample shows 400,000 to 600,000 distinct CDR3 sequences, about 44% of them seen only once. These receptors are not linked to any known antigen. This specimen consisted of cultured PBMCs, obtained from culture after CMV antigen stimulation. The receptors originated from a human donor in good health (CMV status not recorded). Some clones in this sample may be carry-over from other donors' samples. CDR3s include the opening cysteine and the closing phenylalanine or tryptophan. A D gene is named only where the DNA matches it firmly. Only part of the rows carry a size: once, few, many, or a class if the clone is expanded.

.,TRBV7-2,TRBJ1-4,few,CASSLGGRLFF,TGTGCCAGCAGCTTAGGCGGGAGACTGTTTTTT
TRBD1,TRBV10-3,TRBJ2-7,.,CAIRDGQGTSYEQYF,TGTGCCATCAGGGACGGACAGGGTACTTCCTACGAGCAGTACTTC
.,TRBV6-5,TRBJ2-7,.,CASSYDYGGRGEQYF,TGTGCCAGCAGTTACGATTACGGGGGAAGGGGCGAGCAGTACTTC
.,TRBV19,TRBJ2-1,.,CASSTRPYEQFF,TGTGCCAGTAGTACACGGCCCTATGAGCAGTTCTTC
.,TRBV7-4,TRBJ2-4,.,CASTLGAKNIQYF,TGTGCCAGCACCCTTGGGGCCAAAAACATTCAGTACTTC
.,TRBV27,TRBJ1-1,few,CASSLPLEGQTWNTEAFF,TGTGCCAGCAGTTTGCCCCTGGAAGGGCAGACGTGGAACACTGAAGCTTTCTTT
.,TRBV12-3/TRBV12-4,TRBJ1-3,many,CASSLTASGNTIYF,TGTGCCAGCAGTCTAACAGCCTCTGGAAACACCATATATTTT
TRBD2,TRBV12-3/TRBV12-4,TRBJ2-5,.,CASSLGTSGRATETQYF,TGTGCCAGCAGTTTAGGGACTAGCGGGAGGGCCACAGAGACCCAGTACTTC
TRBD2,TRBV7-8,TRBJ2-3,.,CASSLWGGGRALTDTQYF,TGTGCCAGCAGCTTGTGGGGCGGCGGGAGGGCCCTCACAGATACGCAGTATTTT
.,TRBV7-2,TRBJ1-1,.,CASSLNGGGGTEAFF,TGTGCCAGCAGCTTGAACGGGGGAGGGGGCACTGAAGCTTTCTTT
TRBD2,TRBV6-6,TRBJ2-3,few,CASSGLADDTQYF,TGTGCCAGCAGCGGACTAGCAGACGATACGCAGTATTTT
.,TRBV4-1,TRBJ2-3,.,CASSQVLGISTDTQYF,TGCGCCAGCAGCCAAGTGCTGGGTATTAGCACAGATACGCAGTATTTT
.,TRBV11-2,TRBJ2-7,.,CASSLRSPGPYEQYF,TGTGCCAGCAGCTTAAGGTCCCCGGGACCCTACGAGCAGTACTTC
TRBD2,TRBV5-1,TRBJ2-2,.,CASSLAGLAGVRTGELFF,TGCGCCAGCAGCTTGGCCGGCCTAGCGGGAGTAAGGACCGGGGAGCTGTTTTTT
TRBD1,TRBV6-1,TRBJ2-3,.,CASSVRQGSTDTQYF,TGTGCCAGCAGTGTACGACAGGGAAGCACAGATACGCAGTATTTT
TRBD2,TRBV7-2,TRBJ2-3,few,CASSLKLAPRADTQYF,TGTGCCAGCAGCTTAAAACTAGCGCCTAGGGCAGATACGCAGTATTTT
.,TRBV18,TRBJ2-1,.,CASSPPARDLQFF,TGTGCCAGCTCACCACCGGCCAGGGATTTGCAGTTCTTC
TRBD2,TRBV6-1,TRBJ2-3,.,CASSEKGGRAYTDTQYF,TGTGCCAGCAGTGAAAAGGGCGGGAGGGCCTATACAGATACGCAGTATTTT
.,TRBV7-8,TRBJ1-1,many,CASSLGRMNTEAFF,TGTGCCAGCAGCTTGGGCCGTATGAACACTGAAGCTTTCTTT
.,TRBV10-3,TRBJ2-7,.,CAISGGTTSYEQYF,TGTGCCATCAGTGGTGGGACGACGTCCTACGAGCAGTACTTC
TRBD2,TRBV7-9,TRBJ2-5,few,CASSSGTSVQETQYF,TGTGCCAGCAGCTCCGGGACTAGTGTACAAGAGACCCAGTACTTC
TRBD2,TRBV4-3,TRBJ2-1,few,CASSLRTSGLDEQFF,TGCGCCAGCAGCCTTAGGACTAGCGGGCTCGATGAGCAGTTCTTC
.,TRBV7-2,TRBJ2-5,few,CASSLRDSPETQYF,TGTGCCAGCAGCCTTAGGGATTCTCCCGAGACCCAGTACTTC
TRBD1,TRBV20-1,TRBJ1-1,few,CSASLGQTNTEAFF,TGCAGTGCTAGCCTGGGACAGACGAACACTGAAGCTTTCTTT
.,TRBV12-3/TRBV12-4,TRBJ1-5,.,CASSLIGTQPQQF,TGTGCCAGCAGTTTGATCGGGACTCAGCCCCAGCAATTT
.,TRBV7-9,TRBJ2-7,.,CASSPSMRQASYEQYF,TGTGCCAGCAGCCCTTCAATGCGACAGGCCTCCTACGAGCAGTACTTC
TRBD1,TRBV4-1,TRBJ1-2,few,CASSQPRQGAIYGYTF,TGCGCCAGCAGCCAACCCCGACAGGGCGCCATCTATGGCTACACCTTC
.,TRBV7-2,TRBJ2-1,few,CASSLWDRPPNNEQFF,TGTGCCAGCAGCTTATGGGACCGACCGCCTAACAATGAGCAGTTCTTC
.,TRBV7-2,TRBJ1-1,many,CASSSSFDGNTEAFF,TGTGCCAGCAGCTCCTCGTTTGATGGGAACACTGAAGCTTTCTTT
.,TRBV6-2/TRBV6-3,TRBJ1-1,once,CASSYSTLRTGPNTEAFF,TGTGCCAGCAGTTACTCTACTCTGCGTACGGGACCGAACACTGAAGCTTTCTTT
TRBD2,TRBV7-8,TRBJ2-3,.,CASSHAWVETSGGLGTDTQYF,TGTGCCAGCAGCCACGCCTGGGTGGAAACTAGCGGGGGTCTGGGCACAGATACGCAGTATTTT
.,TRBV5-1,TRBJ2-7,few,CASSPAEGRSYEQYF,TGCGCCAGCAGCCCGGCGGAGGGGAGGTCCTACGAGCAGTACTTC
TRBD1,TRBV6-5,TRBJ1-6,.,CAIQGAPNSPLHF,TGTGCCATCCAGGGGGCCCCCAATTCACCCCTCCACTTT
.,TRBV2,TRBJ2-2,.,CASSEWGGELFF,TGTGCCAGCAGTGAATGGGGCGGGGAGCTGTTTTTT
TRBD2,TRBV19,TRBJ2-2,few,CASTGGGGELFF,TGTGCCAGTACCGGGGGGGGCGGGGAGCTGTTTTTT
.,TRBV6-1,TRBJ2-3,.,CASQLLGHAAYSTDTQYF,TGTGCCAGCCAACTGTTGGGGCATGCCGCCTATAGCACAGATACGCAGTATTTT
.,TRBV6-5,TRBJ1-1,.,CASSYGIGGAEAFF,TGTGCCAGCAGTTACGGCATTGGGGGGGCTGAAGCTTTCTTT
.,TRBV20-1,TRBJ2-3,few,CSASGGHSDTQYF,TGCAGTGCTAGTGGGGGGCACTCAGATACGCAGTATTTT
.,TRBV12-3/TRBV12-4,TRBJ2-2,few,CASSSRRTGELFF,TGTGCCAGCAGTTCCCGTAGAACCGGGGAGCTGTTTTTT
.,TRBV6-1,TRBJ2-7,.,CASSGPRDEQYF,TGTGCCAGCAGTGGTCCCAGGGACGAGCAGTACTTC
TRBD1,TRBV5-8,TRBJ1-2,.,CASSLWRDSYGYTF,TGTGCCAGCAGCTTGTGGCGGGACAGCTATGGCTACACCTTC
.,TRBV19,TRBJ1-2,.,CASSSGQRPYVDYGYTF,TGTGCCAGTAGTTCCGGACAGCGACCATACGTCGACTATGGCTACACCTTC
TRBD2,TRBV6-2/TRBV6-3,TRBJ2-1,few,CASSYSRTSGRAGEQFF,TGTGCCAGCAGTTACTCTAGGACTAGCGGGAGGGCCGGTGAGCAGTTCTTC